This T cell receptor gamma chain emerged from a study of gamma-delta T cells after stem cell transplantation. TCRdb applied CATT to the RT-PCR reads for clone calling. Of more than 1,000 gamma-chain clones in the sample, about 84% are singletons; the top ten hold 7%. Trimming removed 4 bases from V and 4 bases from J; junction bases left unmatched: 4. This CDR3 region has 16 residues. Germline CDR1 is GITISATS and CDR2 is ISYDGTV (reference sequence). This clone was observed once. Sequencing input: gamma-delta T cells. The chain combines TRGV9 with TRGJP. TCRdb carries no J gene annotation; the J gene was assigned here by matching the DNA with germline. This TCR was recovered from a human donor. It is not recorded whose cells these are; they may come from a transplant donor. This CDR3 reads CALWDFQELGKKIKVF. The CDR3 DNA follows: TGTGCCTTGTGGGACTTCCAAGAGTTGGGCAAAAAAATCAAGGTATTT.